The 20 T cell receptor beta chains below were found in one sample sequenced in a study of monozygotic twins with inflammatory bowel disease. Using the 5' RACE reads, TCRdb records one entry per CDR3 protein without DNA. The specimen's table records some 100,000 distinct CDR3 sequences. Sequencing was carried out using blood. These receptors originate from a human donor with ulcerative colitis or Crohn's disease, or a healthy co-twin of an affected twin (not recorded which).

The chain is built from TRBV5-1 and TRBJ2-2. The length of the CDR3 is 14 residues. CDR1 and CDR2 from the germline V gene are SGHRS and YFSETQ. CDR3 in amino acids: CASSSDGNTGELFF. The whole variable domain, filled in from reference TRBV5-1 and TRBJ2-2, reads KAGVTQTPRYLIKTRGQQVTLSCSPISGHRSVSWYQQTPGQGLQFLFEYFSETQRNKGNFPGRFSGRQFSNSRSEMNVSTLELGDSALYLCASSSDGNTGELFFGEGSRLTVL.

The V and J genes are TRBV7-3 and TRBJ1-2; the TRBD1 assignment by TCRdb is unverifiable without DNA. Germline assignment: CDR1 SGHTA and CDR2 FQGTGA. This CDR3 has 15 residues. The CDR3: CASSLGPGGVYGYTF.

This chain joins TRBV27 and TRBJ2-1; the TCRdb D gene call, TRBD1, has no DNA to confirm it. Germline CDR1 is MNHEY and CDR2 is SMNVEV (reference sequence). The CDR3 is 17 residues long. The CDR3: CASSLTPRDRGGHEQFF.

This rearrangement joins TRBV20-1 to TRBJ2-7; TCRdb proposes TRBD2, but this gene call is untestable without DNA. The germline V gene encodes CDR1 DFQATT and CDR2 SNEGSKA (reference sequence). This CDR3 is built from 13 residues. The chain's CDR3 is CSARGGGSYEQYF.

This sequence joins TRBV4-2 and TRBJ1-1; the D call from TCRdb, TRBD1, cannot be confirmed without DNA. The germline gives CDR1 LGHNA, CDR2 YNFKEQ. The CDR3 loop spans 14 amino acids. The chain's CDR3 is CASTLDRDGTEAFF.

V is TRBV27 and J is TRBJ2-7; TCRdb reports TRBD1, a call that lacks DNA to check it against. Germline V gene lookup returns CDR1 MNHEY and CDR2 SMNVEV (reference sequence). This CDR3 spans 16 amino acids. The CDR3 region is CASSILPGQGGNEQYF.

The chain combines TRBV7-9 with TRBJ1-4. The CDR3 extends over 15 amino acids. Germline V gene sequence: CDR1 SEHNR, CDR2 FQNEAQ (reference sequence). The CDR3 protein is CASSPRRSRLEKPFF. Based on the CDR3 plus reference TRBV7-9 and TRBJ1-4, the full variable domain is DTGVSQNPRHKITKRGQNVTFRCDPISEHNRLYWYRQTLGQGPEFLTYFQNEAQLEKSRLLSDRFSAERPKGSFSTLEIQRTEQGDSAMYLCASSPRRSRLEKPFFGSGTQLSVL.

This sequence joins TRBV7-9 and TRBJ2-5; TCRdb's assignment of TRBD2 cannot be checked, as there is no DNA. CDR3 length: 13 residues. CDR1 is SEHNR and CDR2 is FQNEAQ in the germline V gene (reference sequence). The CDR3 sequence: CASSSARGQTQYF.

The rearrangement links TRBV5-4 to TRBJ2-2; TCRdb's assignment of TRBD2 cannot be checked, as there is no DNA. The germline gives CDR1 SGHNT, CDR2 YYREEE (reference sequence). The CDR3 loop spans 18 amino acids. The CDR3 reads CASSPGLAGGLSSGELFF. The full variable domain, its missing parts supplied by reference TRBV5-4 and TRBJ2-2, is ETGVTQSPTHLIKTRGQQVTLRCSSQSGHNTVSWYQQALGQGPQFIFQYYREEENGRGNFPPRFSGLQFPNYSSELNVNALELDDSALYLCASSPGLAGGLSSGELFFGEGSRLTVL.

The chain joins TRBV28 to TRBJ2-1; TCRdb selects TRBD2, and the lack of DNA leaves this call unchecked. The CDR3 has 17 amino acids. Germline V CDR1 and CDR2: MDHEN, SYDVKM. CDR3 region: CASSLKGWGLADNEQFF. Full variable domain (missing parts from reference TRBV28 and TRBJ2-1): DVKVTQSSRYLVKRTGEKVFLECVQDMDHENMFWYRQDPGLGLRLIYFSYDVKMKEKGDIPEGYSVSREKKERFSLILESASTNQTSMYLCASSLKGWGLADNEQFFGPGTRLTVL.

The CDR3 spells CASSSTTSYEQYF. The J gene is TRBJ2-7, the V gene TRBV7-2. The length of the CDR3 is 13 residues. The V gene's germline CDR1 is SGHTA and CDR2 FQGNSA.

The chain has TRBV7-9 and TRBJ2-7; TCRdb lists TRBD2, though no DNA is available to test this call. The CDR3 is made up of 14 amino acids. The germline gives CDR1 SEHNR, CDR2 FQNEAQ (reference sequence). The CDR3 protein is CASSLMGGPYEQYF.

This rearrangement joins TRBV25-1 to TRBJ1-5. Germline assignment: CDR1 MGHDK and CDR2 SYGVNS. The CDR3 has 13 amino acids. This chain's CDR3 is CASSDSQPSPQHF.

Here the CDR3 reads CSRGTSTDTQYF. The chain couples TRBV20-1 to TRBJ2-3; the TRBD1 assignment by TCRdb is unverifiable without DNA. The CDR3 loop spans 12 amino acids. Germline values: CDR1 DFQATT, CDR2 SNEGSKA (reference sequence).

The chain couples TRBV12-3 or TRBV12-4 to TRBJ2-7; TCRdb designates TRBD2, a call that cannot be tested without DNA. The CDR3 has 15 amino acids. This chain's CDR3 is CASSSSRLAGSEQYF.

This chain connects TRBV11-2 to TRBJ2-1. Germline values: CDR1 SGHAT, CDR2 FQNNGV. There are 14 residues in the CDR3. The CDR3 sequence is CASSLEVYGGEQFF.

CDR3 sequence: CASSEGTSGLYEQYF. The chain is built from TRBV2 and TRBJ2-7; TCRdb picks TRBD2, but there is no DNA to check that call. Per germline, CDR1 SNHLY and CDR2 FYNNEI. The CDR3 totals 15 residues.

The CDR3 loop reads CSVEQGYNEQFF. The chain combines TRBV29-1 with TRBJ2-1; TCRdb selects TRBD1, and the lack of DNA leaves this call unchecked. CDR1 and CDR2 from the germline V gene are SQVTM and ANQGSEA. The CDR3 is 12 residues long.

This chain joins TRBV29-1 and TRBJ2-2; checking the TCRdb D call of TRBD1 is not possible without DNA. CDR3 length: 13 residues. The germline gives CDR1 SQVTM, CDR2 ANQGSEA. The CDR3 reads CSVVGHSTGELFF.

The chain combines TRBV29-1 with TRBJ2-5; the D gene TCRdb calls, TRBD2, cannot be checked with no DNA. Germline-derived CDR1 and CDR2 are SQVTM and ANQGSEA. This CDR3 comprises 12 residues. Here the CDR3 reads CSVLAGGETQYF. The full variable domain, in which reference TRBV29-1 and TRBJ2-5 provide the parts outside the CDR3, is SAVISQKPSRDICQRGTSLTIQCQVDSQVTMMFWYRQQPGQSLTLIATANQGSEATYESGFVIDKFPISRPNLTFSTLTVSNMSPEDSSIYLCSVLAGGETQYFGPGTRLLVL.